Here is one TCR beta chain with its context. The data belong to a study of T cell changes during pregnancy in multiple sclerosis. Measured with immunoSEQ multiplex PCR; TCRdb has only the in-frame clones, and not every one. This repertoire shows around 60,000 clones, approximately 92% found once; its top ten account for roughly 0.35%. The germline V gene encodes CDR1 SNHLY and CDR2 FYNNEI. V gave up 6 bases and J gave up 4 bases; unmatched junction bases: 4. This CDR3 comprises 14 residues. The sample consisted of CD4+ T cells from peripheral blood mononuclear cells, taken before pregnancy. The TCR sequence derives from a female donor with multiple sclerosis, enrolled in a pregnancy study. The V gene is TRBV2, the J gene TRBJ2-1; 9 bases fit TRBD2. CDR3 amino acids: CASRGTSLYNEQFF. The CDR3 region has the DNA TGTGCCAGCAGAGGGACTAGCTTATACAATGAGCAGTTCTTC.